In its sample, the clone carrying this TCR beta chain was seen a few times. No antigen is known for it. The entry originates in a study of CD8+ T cells in alopecia areata. Notes on the study in general: Especially in alopecia totalis/universalis, lesional scalp showed greater clonality than normal scalp did.

Reverse transcription of extracted RNA yielded cDNA, which provided the sequencing template. Some clones are missing from TCRdb's copy, which holds only in-frame ones; the method was immunoSEQ multiplex PCR. The repertoire holds around 97,000 clones, with 55% as singletons. The CDR3 totals 14 residues. Deletions cut 2 bases from V and 4 bases from J, with 12 bases between. Germline CDR1 is SGHRS and CDR2 is YFSETQ. The sequenced sample consisted of CD4+ T cells sorted from blood. The rearrangement joins TRBV5-1 to TRBJ2-5, with a weak D call TRBD2 (5 bases). The receptor comes from a human donor in good health. CDR3 residues: CASSFSSLGETQYF. The DNA for the CDR3 is TGCGCCAGCAGCTTTTCTAGCTTAGGAGAGACCCAGTACTTC.